These 12 T cell receptor beta chains originate from one sample sequenced in a study of shared clonotypes between healthy human individuals. The data were produced by immunoSEQ multiplex PCR, yet TCRdb's version contains in-frame clones alone and is incomplete. The sample yields around 2,000,000 clones, around 95% seen once. Input material: naive CD4+ T cells sorted from blood. Sample subset: CD45RA+ positively selected. These TCRs come from a man younger than 30 in good health.

J is TRBJ1-2 and V is TRBV6-6; 9 bases match TRBD1. V lost 6 bases, J lost 7 bases, and 12 bases stayed unmatched. CDR3 length equals 15 residues. In germline, CDR1 is MNHNY, CDR2 SVGAGI (reference sequence). CDR3 DNA: TGTGCCAGCAGCCCCGGGACAGGGAGCATGGGTGGCTACACCTTC. Protein product: CASSPGTGSMGGYTF.

The V gene is TRBV7-9, the J gene TRBJ1-1, with TRBD1 identical over 12 bases. Unmatched junction bases numbered 6, after V lost 3 bases and J lost 7 bases. The CDR3 runs 15 residues. The germline gives CDR1 SEHNR, CDR2 FQNEAQ (reference sequence). In DNA form, the CDR3 reads TGTGCCAGCAGCTTCGAGGGACAGGGGGCGGATGAAGCTTTCTTT. It specifies CASSFEGQGADEAFF. Combining the CDR3 with reference TRBV7-9 and TRBJ1-1 gives the whole variable domain DTGVSQNPRHKITKRGQNVTFRCDPISEHNRLYWYRQTLGQGPEFLTYFQNEAQLEKSRLLSDRFSAERPKGSFSTLEIQRTEQGDSAMYLCASSFEGQGADEAFFGQGTRLTVV.

The chain recombines TRBV6-1 with TRBJ1-1, with TRBD1 as a possible D gene (5 bases). Trimming shortened V by 6 bases and J by 1 base, and 12 bases separated the two germline ends. The CDR3 has 14 residues. The V gene's germline CDR1 is MNHNS and CDR2 SASEGT. CDR3 residues: CASRPGTSNTEAFF. The CDR3 DNA sequence: TGTGCCAGCAGGCCCGGGACCTCGAACACTGAAGCTTTCTTT.

The chain has TRBV6-5 and TRBJ2-7; D possibly corresponds to TRBD2 (7 bases). This CDR3 has 16 residues. V was cut by 2 bases and J by 2 bases, with 16 bases left in between. CDR1 is MNHEY, CDR2 SVGAGI, per germline. In nucleotides, the CDR3 is TGTGCCAGCAGTTACGGCGGGCGGGGGCCCACCTACGAGCAGTACTTC. Amino acids: CASSYGGRGPTYEQYF.

J is TRBJ2-1 and V is TRBV5-1; TRBD2 might be the D (6 bases). V lost 7 bases to trimming and J lost 0 bases, with 11 bases between them. Germline-derived CDR1 and CDR2 are SGHRS and YFSETQ. The CDR3 contains 14 residues. For the CDR3, the DNA is TGCGCCAGCCGCCCCGGGAGCTCCTACAATGAGCAGTTCTTC. Amino acids: CASRPGSSYNEQFF.

The rearrangement uses TRBV11-2 and TRBJ2-2; D might be TRBD1 or TRBD2, each matching 5 bases. This CDR3 region has 13 residues. V was cut by 4 bases and J by 8 bases, with 11 bases left in between. Germline assignment: CDR1 SGHAT and CDR2 FQNNGV. DNA for the CDR3: TGTGCCAGCAGCTCCCCCGGGACGGGGGAGCTGTTTTTT. This translates into CASSSPGTGELFF.

This CDR3 is CASSQDLTDTQYF. In nucleotides, the CDR3 is TGTGCCAGCAGCCAAGATCTGACAGATACGCAGTATTTT. J is TRBJ2-3 and V is TRBV14; no firm D call. The CDR3 is 13 amino acids. Trimming left V 0 bases short and J 3 bases short, with 4 bases between. The germline CDR1 and CDR2 sequences are SGHDN and FVKESK.

The rearrangement uses TRBV18 and TRBJ2-6; no definite D call. This CDR3 spans 16 amino acids. The germline gives CDR1 KGHSH, CDR2 LQKENI. V was trimmed by 2 bases and J by 4 bases, leaving 12 bases between them. CDR3 DNA sequence: TGTGCCAGCTCACCAGCAATGTCCCCGGGGGCCAACGTCCTGACTTTC. It yields the protein CASSPAMSPGANVLTF. The whole variable domain, filled in from reference TRBV18 and TRBJ2-6, reads NAGVMQNPRHLVRRRGQEARLRCSPMKGHSHVYWYRQLPEEGLKFMVYLQKENIIDESGMPKERFSAEFPKEGPSILRIQQVVRGDSAAYFCASSPAMSPGANVLTFGAGSRLTVL.

The gene calls are TRBV6-5 and TRBJ1-1, with TRBD1 identical over 9 bases. Germline trimming cut 4 bases from V and 3 bases from J; bases unmatched to any gene: 3. This CDR3 comprises 14 residues. Per germline, CDR1 MNHEY and CDR2 SVGAGI. CDR3 loop: CASSLQGAYTEAFF. The CDR3 DNA reads TGTGCCAGCAGTTTACAGGGGGCGTACACTGAAGCTTTCTTT.

This clone was counted a single time. The rearrangement joins TRBV6-6 to TRBJ2-5; no reliable D call. CDR3 length equals 11 residues. Germline CDR1 reads MNHNY; CDR2 reads SVGAGI (reference sequence). Trimming removed 4 bases from V and 3 bases from J, with 3 bases in between. CDR3 protein: CASSSKETQYF. The CDR3 bases are TGTGCCAGCAGTTCTAAAGAGACCCAGTACTTC.

The genes are TRBV28 and TRBJ2-1, with D possibly TRBD2 on 5 matching bases. V lost 10 bases and J lost 0, with 13 bases in between. Germline V CDR1 and CDR2: MDHEN, SYDVKM. The CDR3 sequence is 14 residues long. As DNA, the CDR3 is TGTGCCACTTTCCTAGGGAGCTCCTACAATGAGCAGTTCTTC. Protein product: CATFLGSSYNEQFF.

V is TRBV29-1 and J is TRBJ2-1; 8 nucleotides agree with TRBD1. Germline loops: CDR1 SQVTM, CDR2 ANQGSEA. After removal of 5 bases from V and 4 bases from J, the junction contained 7 bases not matched to a gene. This CDR3 is built from 14 residues. This CDR3 reads CSVRQGLEYNEQFF. The CDR3 DNA reads TGCAGCGTTCGACAGGGGCTGGAATACAATGAGCAGTTCTTC.